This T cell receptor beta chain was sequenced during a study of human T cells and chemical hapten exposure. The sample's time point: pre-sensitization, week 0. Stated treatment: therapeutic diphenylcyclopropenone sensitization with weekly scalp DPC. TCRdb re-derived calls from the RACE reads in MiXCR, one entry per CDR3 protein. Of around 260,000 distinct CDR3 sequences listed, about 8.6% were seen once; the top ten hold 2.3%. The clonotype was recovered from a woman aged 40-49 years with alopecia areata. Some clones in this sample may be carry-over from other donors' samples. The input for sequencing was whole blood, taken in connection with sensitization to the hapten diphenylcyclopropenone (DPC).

This CDR3 reads CASSPLVEGVEKLFF. The CDR3 DNA is TGTGCCAGCAGTCCCCTAGTGGAGGGGGTAGAAAAACTGTTTTTT. The chain is built from TRBV27 and TRBJ1-4; possibly TRBD1 for D (6 bases). Trimming shortened V by 5 bases and J by 8 bases, and 18 bases separated the two germline ends. This CDR3 has 15 amino acids. Germline V gene data show CDR1 as MNHEY and CDR2 as SMNVEV (reference sequence).